This T cell receptor beta chain comes out of a study of blood T cells in healthy people across ages. Germline V lookup: CDR1 SSHAT, CDR2 FNYEAQ (reference sequence). This CDR3 spans 13 amino acids. About this clonotype itself: A read error may account for a junction end that differs from germline.

For the second PCR, which ran for about 6 to 12 cycles, a sample-barcoded 5' primer and a J-beta primer mix were used. Every cDNA molecule carried a tag from a template-switch adaptor bearing 12 random nucleotides. TCRdb re-called the 5' RACE reads with MiXCR, one entry per CDR3 protein. The data contain roughly 1.4 million distinct CDR3 sequences, 45% to 70% of them singletons. This chain connects TRBV7-7 to TRBJ2-5; no clear D. The sample comprised blood. The sequence derives from a man aged 18 to 29 in good health. The CDR3 nucleotides read TGTGCTAGCAGCGCAGAGGTGTTAGGGACCCAGTACTTC. Translating gives CASSAEVLGTQYF.